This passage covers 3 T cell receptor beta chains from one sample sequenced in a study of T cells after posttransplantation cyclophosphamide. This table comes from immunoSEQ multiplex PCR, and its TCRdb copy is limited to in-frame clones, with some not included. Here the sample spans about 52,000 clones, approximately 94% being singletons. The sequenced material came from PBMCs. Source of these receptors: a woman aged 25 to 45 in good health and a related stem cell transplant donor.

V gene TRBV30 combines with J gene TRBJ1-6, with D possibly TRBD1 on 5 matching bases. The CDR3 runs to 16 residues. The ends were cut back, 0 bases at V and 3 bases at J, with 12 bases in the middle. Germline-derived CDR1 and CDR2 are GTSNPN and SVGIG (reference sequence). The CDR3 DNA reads TGTGCCTGGAGTGTAAGCCGACAGATCTATAATTCACCCCTCCACTTT. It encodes CAWSVSRQIYNSPLHF.

The CDR3 region is CASSPPGGDNQPQHF. As DNA, the CDR3 is TGTGCCAGTAGTCCCCCAGGCGGGGATAATCAGCCCCAGCATTTT. The chain combines TRBV19 with TRBJ1-5, with unresolved D. Germline V gene lookup returns CDR1 LNHDA and CDR2 SQIVND (reference sequence). Between the trimmed V and J ends, which lost 5 bases and 4 bases, there was a span of 15 bases. This CDR3 has 15 amino acids.

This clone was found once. CDR3 nucleotides: TGTGCCAGCAGTCCCCAGGCCTGGGAGCAGCCCCAGCATTTT. Its protein product is CASSPQAWEQPQHF. V and J are TRBV28 and TRBJ1-5; D is unresolved. The V gene lost 5 bases and the J gene lost 7 bases, with 15 bases spanning the gap. The CDR3 contains 14 residues. Germline CDR1 is MDHEN and CDR2 is SYDVKM.